The rows below give T cell receptor beta chains drawn from one sample of a study of early T cells in non-severe SARS-CoV-2 infection. MiXCR, applied by TCRdb to the 5' RACE reads, yields one record per CDR3 protein. This sample yields fewer than 80,000 distinct CDR3 sequences, of which 11% are seen a single time; approximately 12% belongs to the top ten. The material sequenced was whole blood, taken at baseline. The receptors originated from an adult who was a healthcare worker with PCR-confirmed SARS-CoV-2 infection or an uninfected control (not recorded which). Both conserved end residues are part of each CDR3. The D gene is left open where the match is weak. The size of a clone is reported for some rows only, either as once, few or many, or as a class for expanded clones.

>few|TRBV3-1|TRBJ1-6|TRBD1
TGTGCCAGCAGCCAAGATTTGGACAGGGGGAGGTCCCTCCACTTT
CASSQDLDRGRSLHF
>.|TRBV4-2|TRBJ2-3|TRBD1
TGTGCCAGCAGCCTGACAGGGGTGAGCACAGATACGCAGTATTTT
CASSLTGVSTDTQYF
>.|TRBV3-1|TRBJ2-7|TRBD1
TGTGCCAGCAGCCGCGGTTACGGGACAGGGTTCGAGCAGTACTTC
CASSRGYGTGFEQYF
>few|TRBV29-1|TRBJ2-2|.
TGCAGCGTTGAAAGGAGGTCACGGGGTTCGGCCGGGGAGCTGTTTTTT
CSVERRSRGSAGELFF
>few|TRBV14|TRBJ2-1|TRBD2
TGTGCCAGCAGCCAGGTGCTAGCGGGGGGTAATGAGCAGTTCTTC
CASSQVLAGGNEQFF
>few|TRBV2|TRBJ2-4|TRBD1
TGTGCCAGCAGCCCTAGGACAGGAGGATCCGCCAAAAACATTCAGTACTTC
CASSPRTGGSAKNIQYF
>.|TRBV6-5|TRBJ2-7|TRBD1
TGTGCCAGCAGTTACTCCGGGACAGGCTTCACCGAGCAGTACTTC
CASSYSGTGFTEQYF
>.|TRBV6-4|TRBJ2-3|TRBD2
TGTGCCAGCAGTGAATCTAGCGGGGGGGCGGATACGCAGTATTTT
CASSESSGGADTQYF
>.|TRBV20-1|TRBJ2-1|TRBD1
TGCAGTGCTAGGGTGTTCGGGACAGTAAGAAATGAGCAGTTCTTC
CSARVFGTVRNEQFF
>many|TRBV20-1|TRBJ2-3|TRBD2
TGCAGTGCTAGATTTCGGGGGGGGATGGATACGCAGTATTTT
CSARFRGGMDTQYF
>many|TRBV19|TRBJ2-1|.
TGTGCCAGTAGTACGGTGGGGGGCTCCTACAATGAGCAGTTCTTC
CASSTVGGSYNEQFF
>few|TRBV5-5|TRBJ1-1|TRBD1
TGTGCCAGCAGCTCGACAGGGGTGAACACTGAAGCTTTCTTT
CASSSTGVNTEAFF
>few|TRBV3-1|TRBJ1-1|.
TGTGCCAGCAGCCCGAGTTCGTATTCCACTGAAGCTTTCTTT
CASSPSSYSTEAFF
>many|TRBV4-3|TRBJ2-7|.
TGCGCCAGCAGCCAAGGGCGCGAGCAGTACTTC
CASSQGREQYF
>.|TRBV2|TRBJ2-5|TRBD1
TGTGCCAGCAGTGCAGGACAGGAAGAGACCCAGTACTTC
CASSAGQEETQYF
>few|TRBV6-1|TRBJ1-1|.
TGTGCCAGCAGTGTACAGATCGAGGGGAACACTGAAGCTTTCTTT
CASSVQIEGNTEAFF
>.|TRBV6-5|TRBJ1-6|TRBD1
TGTGCCAGCAGTTACACCAGGACAGGGGGGAGCTCCTATAATTCACCCCTCCACTTT
CASSYTRTGGSSYNSPLHF